This T cell receptor beta chain was retrieved from a study of shared clonotypes between healthy human individuals. The repertoire was sequenced with immunoSEQ multiplex PCR; TCRdb's copy has only in-frame clones and lacks some. The profile shows approximately 2,300,000 clones, under 95% of them singletons. The CDR3 is 14 amino acids. The V gene lost 5 bases and the J gene lost 0 bases, with 7 bases spanning the gap. Germline V gene sequence: CDR1 SNHLY, CDR2 FYNNEI. Sequenced material: naive CD4+ T cells from PBMCs. Subset noted: CD45RA+ positively selected. The clonotype comes from a man aged 18-30 years in good health. Some clones in this sample may be carry-over from other donors' samples. The rearrangement uses TRBV2 and TRBJ1-4; D remains ambiguous. CDR3 nucleotide sequence: TGTGCCAGCAGTAGGATATCAACTAATGAAAAACTGTTTTTT. Residues: CASSRISTNEKLFF.